The 20 T cell receptor beta chains below all came from one sample that was sequenced in a study of blood T cell repertoires in COVID-19. Data came from immunoSEQ multiplex PCR; TCRdb stores just in-frame clones and leaves some out. The sample holds some 250,000 clones, over 70% seen once. Sequences were obtained from peripheral blood. These receptors all stem from a woman of 80 years or more with acute or convalescent COVID-19.

The V and J genes are TRBV19 and TRBJ1-2; the D is unclear. Looked up from germline, CDR1 is LNHDA and CDR2 is SQIVND (reference sequence). V was clipped by 7 bases and J by 2 bases, with 20 bases between them. This CDR3 comprises 16 residues. The CDR3 nucleotides are TGTGCCAGTACTTCGAGGTCTATCGCCGAAAACTATGGCTACACCTTC. This gives the protein CASTSRSIAENYGYTF.

The chain employs TRBV21-1 and TRBJ1-6; the D call TRBD1 from the table was never checked on the DNA. TRBV21-1 is designated a pseudogene. This CDR3 region has 14 residues. CDR3 sequence (DNA): TGTGCCAGCAGCATAGGACAGGGTGGATCACCCCTCCACTTT. It codes for CASSIGQGGSPLHF.

V is TRBV30 and J is TRBJ1-2; perhaps TRBD1 as D (5 bases). Germline V gene lookup returns CDR1 GTSNPN and CDR2 SVGIG (reference sequence). Between the trimmed V and J ends, which lost 0 bases and 4 bases, there was a span of 12 bases. There are 14 residues in the CDR3. The CDR3 nucleotides read TGTGCCTGGAGTGTCGGGGGTCCCCCCTATGGCTACACCTTC. Its translation: CAWSVGGPPYGYTF.

This chain connects TRBV2 to TRBJ2-7, with 7 bases identical to TRBD1. The V gene end was trimmed by 3 bases and the J gene end by 4 bases; junction bases not matched to a gene: 6. CDR3 length: 14 amino acids. CDR1 and CDR2 from the germline V gene are SNHLY and FYNNEI. This chain's CDR3 is CASSEVPQGYEQYF. The CDR3 DNA follows: TGTGCCAGCAGTGAGGTTCCACAGGGGTACGAGCAGTACTTC.

V and J are TRBV5-4 and TRBJ1-6; 7 bases agree with TRBD1. The CDR3 contains 15 residues. Losses at the gene ends were 4 bases for V and 4 bases for J; bases not matched to a gene: 5. Germline CDR1 SGHNT, CDR2 YYREEE (reference sequence). CDR3: CASSTGTAYNSPLHF. CDR3 DNA: TGTGCCAGCAGCACCGGGACAGCTTATAATTCACCCCTCCACTTT.

This clone was detected many times. The rearrangement links TRBV4-3 to TRBJ2-6, with D perhaps TRBD2 (5 bases). The CDR3 spans 18 residues. Trimming left V 0 bases short and J 0 bases short, with 12 bases between. Germline V lookup: CDR1 LGHNA, CDR2 YSLEER. CDR3 protein: CASSQDLLRGSGANVLTF. In DNA, the CDR3 is TGCGCCAGCAGCCAAGATCTCTTACGGGGCTCTGGGGCCAACGTCCTGACTTTC.

This chain links TRBV12-2 with TRBJ2-1; TRBD2, the table's D call, was not compared with the DNA. TRBV12-2 is a listed pseudogene. CDR3 length: 23 amino acids. CDR3 nucleotides: TGTGCAAGTCGCTTACGGGGTAAACCGGGACTAGCGGGACCCTTGTGCCATTACAATGAGCAGTTCTTC. Amino acid sequence: CASRLRGKPGLAGPLCHYNEQFF.

This clone appeared a single time. This sequence joins TRBV3-1 (or the pseudogene TRBV3-2) and TRBJ2-1, with 10 bases that match TRBD2. The V gene's germline CDR1 is LGHDT and CDR2 YNNKEL (reference sequence). V shed 0 bases, J shed 6 bases, and the junction held 5 bases outside the gene matches. This CDR3 comprises 16 residues. Here the CDR3 DNA reads TGTGCCAGCAGCCAAGACGCTAGCGGGAGAGCCAATGAGCAGTTCTTC. This sequence encodes CASSQDASGRANEQFF.

The sample holds a few counts of this clone. This sequence joins TRBV3-1 (or the pseudogene TRBV3-2) and TRBJ2-5, with 9 bases lining up with TRBD2. V dropped 0 bases and J dropped 5; count of bases not matched to a gene: 7. The germline V gene encodes CDR1 LGHDT and CDR2 YNNKEL (reference sequence). The CDR3 is made up of 16 amino acids. Here the CDR3 reads CASSQDRLAGSETQYF. CDR3 nucleotide sequence: TGTGCCAGCAGCCAAGATAGGCTAGCGGGGTCTGAGACCCAGTACTTC.

The count of this clone is one. The rearrangement uses TRBV24-1 and TRBJ2-5; 8 nucleotides agree with TRBD2. The CDR3 totals 13 residues. CDR1 is KGHDR and CDR2 is SFDVKD in the germline V gene. V gave up 6 bases and J gave up 1 base; unmatched junction bases: 0. The CDR3 sequence: CATSSGGQETQYF. CDR3 sequence (DNA): TGTGCCACCAGTAGCGGGGGCCAAGAGACCCAGTACTTC.

This clone was seen a few times. The chain employs TRBV6-5 and TRBJ2-4; 11 bases align to TRBD1. This CDR3 is built from 14 residues. V lost 4 bases, J lost 6 bases, and 2 bases stayed unmatched. Germline V CDR1 and CDR2: MNHEY, SVGAGI. The CDR3 is CASSSGTGGNIQYF. Written as DNA, the CDR3 is TGTGCCAGCAGTTCCGGGACAGGGGGAAACATTCAGTACTTC.

The chain carries TRBV27 and TRBJ1-1; 7 nucleotides align to TRBD1. Germline assignment: CDR1 MNHEY and CDR2 SMNVEV (reference sequence). CDR3 length equals 15 residues. After removal of 4 bases from V and 5 bases from J, the junction contained 10 bases not matched to a gene. Written as DNA, the CDR3 is TGTGCCAGCAGTTCGACAGGGATTGGAGGAACTGAAGCTTTCTTT. Its translation is CASSSTGIGGTEAFF.

This clone turned up a few times. This chain joins TRBV5-1 and TRBJ2-3, with D perhaps matching TRBD1 (5 bases). The V gene lost 0 bases and the J gene lost 5 bases, with 13 bases spanning the gap. The CDR3 is 15 residues long. Looked up from germline, CDR1 is SGHRS and CDR2 is YFSETQ. CDR3 region: CASSLATLQGDTQYF. In DNA, the CDR3 is TGCGCCAGCAGCTTGGCCACCCTTCAGGGAGATACGCAGTATTTT.

The chain joins TRBV19 to TRBJ2-7; D is possibly TRBD2 (6 bases). This CDR3 is 14 amino acids long. The ends were cut back, 0 bases at V and 3 bases at J, with 9 bases in the middle. The germline gives CDR1 LNHDA, CDR2 SQIVND (reference sequence). CDR3 bases: TGTGCCAGTAGTATAGAATTAGCGGACTACGAGCAGTACTTC. This sequence encodes CASSIELADYEQYF.

As for this clone: Within the sample, other DNA sequences also encode this same CDR3. The CDR3 DNA sequence: TGTGCCAGCAGCCAAGTACAAGGAGGTGGCTACACCTTC. Its protein is CASSQVQGGGYTF. The V gene is TRBV3-1 (or the pseudogene TRBV3-2), the J gene TRBJ1-2; no definite D call. The CDR3 length is 13 residues. Trimming stripped 1 base from V and 7 bases from J, with 10 bases between. The germline V gene encodes CDR1 LGHDT and CDR2 YNNKEL (reference sequence).

The J gene is TRBJ1-5, the V gene TRBV19, with 7 bases identical to TRBD1. V was clipped by 2 bases and J by 7 bases; unmatched bases: 8. This CDR3 is 15 amino acids long. Germline CDR1 is LNHDA and CDR2 is SQIVND (reference sequence). CDR3 in amino acids: CASSILTGIIQPQHF. In DNA form, the CDR3 reads TGTGCCAGTAGTATATTGACAGGGATAATCCAGCCCCAGCATTTT.

The V call is TRBV6-5, the J call TRBJ2-7, with no clear D. The CDR3 length is 13 residues. V was clipped by 6 bases and J by 3 bases, with 12 bases between them. Germline CDR1 reads MNHEY; CDR2 reads SVGAGI. The CDR3 spells CASRRLGGYEQYF. The CDR3, as DNA: TGTGCCAGCAGGCGGTTAGGCGGCTACGAGCAGTACTTC.

The gene calls are TRBV15 and TRBJ1-5; 7 nucleotides align to TRBD1. This CDR3 has 15 residues. The germline V gene has CDR1 LNHNV and CDR2 YYDKDF (reference sequence). V lost 0 bases and J lost 6; bases outside the gene matches: 5. The chain's CDR3 is CATSRDDREGQPQHF. The CDR3 region has the DNA TGTGCCACCAGCAGAGACGACAGGGAAGGTCAGCCCCAGCATTTT.

The V call is TRBV6-1, the J call TRBJ2-7; 9 bases match TRBD1. The length of the CDR3 is 16 residues. Germline V gene sequence: CDR1 MNHNS, CDR2 SASEGT. V lost 0 bases and J lost 3; bases outside the gene matches: 6. CDR3 loop: CASSEATGQGVYEQYF. As DNA, the CDR3 is TGTGCCAGCAGTGAAGCTACGGGACAGGGCGTCTACGAGCAGTACTTC.

The genes are TRBV24-1 and TRBJ2-3; TRBD2 agrees at 7 bases. This CDR3 spans 15 amino acids. From germline, CDR1 is KGHDR and CDR2 SFDVKD. Trimming cost V 2 bases and J 0 bases; bases outside gene matches: 1. CDR3 protein: CATSDWGGSTDTQYF. The DNA for the CDR3 is TGTGCCACCAGTGATTGGGGGGGTAGCACAGATACGCAGTATTTT.